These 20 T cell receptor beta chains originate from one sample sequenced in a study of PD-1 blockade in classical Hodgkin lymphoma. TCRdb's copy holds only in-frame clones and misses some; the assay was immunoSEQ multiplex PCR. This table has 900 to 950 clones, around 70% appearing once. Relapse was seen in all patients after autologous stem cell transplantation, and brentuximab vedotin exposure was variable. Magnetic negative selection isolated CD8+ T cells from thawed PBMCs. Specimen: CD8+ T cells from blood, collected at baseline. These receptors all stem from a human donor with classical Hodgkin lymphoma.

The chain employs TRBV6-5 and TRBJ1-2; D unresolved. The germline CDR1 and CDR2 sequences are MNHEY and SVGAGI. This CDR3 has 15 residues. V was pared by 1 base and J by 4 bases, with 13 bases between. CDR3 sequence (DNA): TGTGCCAGCAGTTACTTTTCCGGAAGTTCCTATGGCTACACCTTC. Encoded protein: CASSYFSGSSYGYTF.

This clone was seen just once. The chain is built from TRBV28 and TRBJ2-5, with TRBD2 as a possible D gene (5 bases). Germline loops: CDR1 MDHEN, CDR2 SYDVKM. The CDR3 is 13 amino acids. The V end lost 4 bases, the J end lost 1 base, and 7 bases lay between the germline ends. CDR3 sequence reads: CASSSGLQETQYF. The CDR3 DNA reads TGTGCCAGCAGTTCCGGACTCCAAGAGACCCAGTACTTC.

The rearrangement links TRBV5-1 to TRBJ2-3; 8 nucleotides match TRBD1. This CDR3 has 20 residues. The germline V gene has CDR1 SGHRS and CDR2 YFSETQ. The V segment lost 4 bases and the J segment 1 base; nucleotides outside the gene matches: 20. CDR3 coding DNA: TGCGCCAGCAGCAAAGGGACAGGCGGACCCGCGTCCGTACGCACAGATACGCAGTATTTT. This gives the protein CASSKGTGGPASVRTDTQYF.

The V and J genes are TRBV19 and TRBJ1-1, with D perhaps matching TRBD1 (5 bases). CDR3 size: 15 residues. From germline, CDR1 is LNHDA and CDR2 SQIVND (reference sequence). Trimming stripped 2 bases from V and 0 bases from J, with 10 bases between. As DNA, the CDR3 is TGTGCCAGTAGTATATCCCGGACAATGAACACTGAAGCTTTCTTT. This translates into CASSISRTMNTEAFF.

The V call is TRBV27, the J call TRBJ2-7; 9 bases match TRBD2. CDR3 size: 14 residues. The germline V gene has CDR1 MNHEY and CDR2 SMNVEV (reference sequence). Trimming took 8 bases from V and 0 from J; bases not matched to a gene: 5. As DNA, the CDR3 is TGTGCCAGCGCGCCTAGCGGGAACTCCTACGAGCAGTACTTC. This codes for CASAPSGNSYEQYF.

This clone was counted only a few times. The CDR3 DNA follows: TGTGCCAGCAGTGCGACTAGCGGGGGCCCAGGCGACACCGGGGAGCTGTTTTTT. It encodes CASSATSGGPGDTGELFF. The chain employs TRBV28 and TRBJ2-2; 12 nucleotides align to TRBD2. The V gene end was trimmed by 5 bases and the J gene end by 3 bases; junction bases not matched to a gene: 10. Per germline, CDR1 MDHEN and CDR2 SYDVKM. This CDR3 is 18 amino acids long.

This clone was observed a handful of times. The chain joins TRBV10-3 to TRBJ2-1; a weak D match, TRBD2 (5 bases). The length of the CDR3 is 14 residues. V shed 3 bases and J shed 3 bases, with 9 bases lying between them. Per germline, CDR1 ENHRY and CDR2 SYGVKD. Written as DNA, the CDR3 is TGTGCCATCAGTGATTCTAGCCGCTACAATGAGCAGTTCTTC. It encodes CAISDSSRYNEQFF.

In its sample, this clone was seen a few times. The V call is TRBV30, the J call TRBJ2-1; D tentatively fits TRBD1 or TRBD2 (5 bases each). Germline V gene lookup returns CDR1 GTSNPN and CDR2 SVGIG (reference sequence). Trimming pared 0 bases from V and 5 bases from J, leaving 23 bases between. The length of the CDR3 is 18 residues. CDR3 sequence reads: CAWSVGPPELAPDNEQFF. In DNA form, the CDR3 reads TGTGCCTGGAGTGTGGGACCCCCCGAATTAGCCCCAGACAATGAGCAGTTCTTC.

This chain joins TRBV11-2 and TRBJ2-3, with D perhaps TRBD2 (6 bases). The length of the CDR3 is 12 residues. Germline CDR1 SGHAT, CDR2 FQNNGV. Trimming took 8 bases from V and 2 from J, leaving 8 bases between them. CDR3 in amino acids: CASGGFTDTQYF. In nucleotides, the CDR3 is TGTGCCAGCGGGGGGTTCACAGATACGCAGTATTTT.

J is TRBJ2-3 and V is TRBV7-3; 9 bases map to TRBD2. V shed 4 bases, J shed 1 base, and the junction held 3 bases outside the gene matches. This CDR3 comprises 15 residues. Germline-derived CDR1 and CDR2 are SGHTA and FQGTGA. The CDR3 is CASSYLAGGTDTQYF. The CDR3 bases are TGTGCCAGCAGCTACTTAGCGGGAGGCACAGATACGCAGTATTTT.

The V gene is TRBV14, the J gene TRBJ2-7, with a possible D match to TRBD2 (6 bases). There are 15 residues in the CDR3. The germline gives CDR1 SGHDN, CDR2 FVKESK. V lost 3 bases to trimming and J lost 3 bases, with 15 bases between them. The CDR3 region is CASSHTGTGHYEQYF. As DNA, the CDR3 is TGTGCCAGCAGCCATACGGGGACTGGTCACTACGAGCAGTACTTC. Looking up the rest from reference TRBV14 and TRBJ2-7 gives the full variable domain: EAGVTQFPSHSVIEKGQTVTLRCDPISGHDNLYWYRRVMGKEIKFLLHFVKESKQDESGMPNNRFLAERTGGTYSTLKVQPAELEDSGVYFCASSHTGTGHYEQYFGPGTRLTVT.

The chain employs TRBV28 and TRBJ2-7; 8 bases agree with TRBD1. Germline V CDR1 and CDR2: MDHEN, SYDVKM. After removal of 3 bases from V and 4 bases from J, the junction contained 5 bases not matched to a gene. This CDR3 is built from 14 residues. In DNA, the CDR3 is TGTGCCAGCAGTTTCTCAGGGGGCGGATACGAGCAGTACTTC. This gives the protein CASSFSGGGYEQYF.

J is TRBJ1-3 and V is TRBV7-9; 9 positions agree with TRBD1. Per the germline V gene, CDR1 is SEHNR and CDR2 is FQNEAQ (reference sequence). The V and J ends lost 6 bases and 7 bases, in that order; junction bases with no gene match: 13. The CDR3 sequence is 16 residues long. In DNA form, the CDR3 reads TGTGCCAGCAGTTACTACGGGACAGGGTTCGTTAACACCATATATTTT. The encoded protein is CASSYYGTGFVNTIYF.

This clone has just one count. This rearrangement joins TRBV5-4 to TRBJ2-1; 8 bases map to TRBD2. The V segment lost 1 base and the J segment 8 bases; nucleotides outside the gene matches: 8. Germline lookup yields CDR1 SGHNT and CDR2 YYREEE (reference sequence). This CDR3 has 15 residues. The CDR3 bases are TGTGCCAGCAGCTTGACGGGGGGGACCAGGGATGAGCAGTTCTTC. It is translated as CASSLTGGTRDEQFF.

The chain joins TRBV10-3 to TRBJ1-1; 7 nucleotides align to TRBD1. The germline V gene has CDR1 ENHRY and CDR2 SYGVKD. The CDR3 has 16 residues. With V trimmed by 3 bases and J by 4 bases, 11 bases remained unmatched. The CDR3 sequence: CAISESGSGGGTEAFF. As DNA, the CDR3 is TGTGCCATCAGTGAATCCGGGTCAGGGGGTGGCACTGAAGCTTTCTTT.

CDR3 coding DNA: TGTGCCAGCAGCTTATATGCACAGCCGAGCTCTGGAAACACCATATATTTT. Translated, it gives CASSLYAQPSSGNTIYF. V and J are TRBV7-9 and TRBJ1-3; D is unresolved. Germline lookup yields CDR1 SEHNR and CDR2 FQNEAQ (reference sequence). The CDR3 sequence is 17 residues long. V lost 2 bases and J 0 bases, leaving 14 bases between the germline ends.

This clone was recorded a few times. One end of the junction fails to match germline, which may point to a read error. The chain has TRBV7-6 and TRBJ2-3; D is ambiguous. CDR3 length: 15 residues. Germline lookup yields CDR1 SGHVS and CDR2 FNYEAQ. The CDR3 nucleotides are TGTGCCAGCCGCTTACTCCCAAACCCGACAGATACGCAGTATTTT. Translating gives CASRLLPNPTDTQYF.

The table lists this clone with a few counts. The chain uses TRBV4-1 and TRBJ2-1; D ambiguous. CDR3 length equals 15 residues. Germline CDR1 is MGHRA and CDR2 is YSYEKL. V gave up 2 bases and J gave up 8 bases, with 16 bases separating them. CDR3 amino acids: CASSQRGLGGDEQFF. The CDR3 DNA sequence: TGCGCCAGCAGCCAAAGAGGTTTGGGTGGAGATGAGCAGTTCTTC.

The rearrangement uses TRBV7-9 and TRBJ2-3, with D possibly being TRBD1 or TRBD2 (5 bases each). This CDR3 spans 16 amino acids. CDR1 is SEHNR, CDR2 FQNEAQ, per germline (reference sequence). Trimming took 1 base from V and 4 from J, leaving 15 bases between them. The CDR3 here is CASSLVGGVGPDTQYF. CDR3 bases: TGTGCCAGCAGCTTAGTTGGGGGAGTGGGGCCAGATACGCAGTATTTT. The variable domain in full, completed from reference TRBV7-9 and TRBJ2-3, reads DTGVSQNPRHKITKRGQNVTFRCDPISEHNRLYWYRQTLGQGPEFLTYFQNEAQLEKSRLLSDRFSAERPKGSFSTLEIQRTEQGDSAMYLCASSLVGGVGPDTQYFGPGTRLTVL.

The CDR3 region has the DNA TGTGCCAGCAGCTTGGGGGTCTGGGCGGGCAATCAGCCCCAGCATTTT. It translates to CASSLGVWAGNQPQHF. V gene TRBV5-4 combines with J gene TRBJ1-5; unclear D gene. This CDR3 is built from 16 residues. Trimming removed 0 bases at V and 2 bases at J, with 12 bases between. Germline lookup yields CDR1 SGHNT and CDR2 YYREEE (reference sequence).